The rows below give T cell receptor beta chains drawn from one sample of a study of T cell changes during pregnancy in multiple sclerosis. Method: immunoSEQ multiplex PCR; TCRdb's copy keeps in-frame clones and lacks some. Among roughly 41,000 clones listed, about 94% were seen once. The sample here was peripheral blood, taken in the third trimester of pregnancy. The origin of the receptors is a female donor with multiple sclerosis, enrolled in a pregnancy study. CDR3s include the opening cysteine and the closing phenylalanine or tryptophan. D genes are given only for firm matches. Part of the rows lack a size; the others show once, few, many or a class for expanded clones.

size	D	J	V	CDR3	DNA
NA	NA	TRBJ1-3	TRBV2	CASGWRDSGNTIYF	TGTGCCAGCGGATGGAGGGACTCTGGAAACACCATATATTTT
NA	NA	TRBJ2-2	TRBV2	CASTNLGFAGELFF	TGTGCCAGCACGAACCTCGGTTTCGCCGGGGAGCTGTTTTTT
NA	NA	TRBJ2-3	TRBV9	CASSVTGTDTQYF	TGTGCCAGCAGCGTAACAGGGACAGATACGCAGTATTTT
NA	TRBD1	TRBJ1-1	TRBV5-1	CASSTTTGAMNTEAFF	TGCGCCAGCAGCACCACGACAGGGGCGATGAACACTGAAGCTTTCTTT
NA	TRBD1	TRBJ1-2	TRBV6-1	CASSPGQNYGYTF	TGTGCCAGCAGTCCGGGACAGAACTATGGCTACACCTTC
NA	NA	TRBJ1-1	TRBV25-1	CASSPTGMNTEAFF	TGTGCCAGCTCCCCCACAGGCATGAACACTGAAGCTTTCTTT
NA	TRBD2	TRBJ2-1	TRBV6-1	CASSEMGEGSNEQFF	TGTGCCAGCAGTGAAATGGGGGAGGGGAGTAATGAGCAGTTCTTC
NA	TRBD1	TRBJ1-1	TRBV6-6	CASSSRTGSAGSEAFF	TGTGCCAGCAGTTCCCGGACAGGATCTGCAGGCTCTGAAGCTTTCTTT
NA	NA	TRBJ1-4	TRBV7-9	CASSLPGMGNEKLFF	TGTGCCAGCAGCTTACCAGGGATGGGTAATGAAAAACTGTTTTTT
NA	NA	TRBJ2-7	TRBV28	CASSAGQTYEQYF	TGTGCCAGCAGTGCCGGACAGACCTACGAGCAGTACTTC
NA	NA	TRBJ1-3	TRBV5-1	CASSVGTGGGNTIYF	TGCGCCAGCAGCGTTGGTACCGGGGGTGGAAACACCATATATTTT
NA	TRBD2	TRBJ2-7	TRBV7-2	CASSLAGTSLPYEQYF	TGTGCCAGCAGCTTGGCCGGGACTAGTTTACCCTACGAGCAGTACTTC
NA	NA	TRBJ2-7	TRBV6-4	CASSDCAEPYEQYF	TGTGCCAGCAGTGACTGTGCGGAGCCCTACGAGCAGTACTTC
NA	TRBD1	TRBJ1-6	TRBV19	CASQGQGDSPLHF	TGTGCCAGTCAGGGACAGGGGGACTCACCCCTCCACTTT
NA	NA	TRBJ1-1	TRBV6-5	CASSYQGLAFF	TGTGCCAGCAGTTACCAGGGTTTGGCTTTCTTT
once	NA	TRBJ2-7	TRBV11-3	CASSSPKGIHEQYF	TGTGCCAGCAGCTCCCCGAAGGGGATTCACGAGCAGTACTTC
NA	NA	TRBJ2-2	TRBV18	CASSQAGEMNTGELFF	TGTGCCAGCTCACAAGCAGGGGAAATGAACACCGGGGAGCTGTTTTTT
NA	NA	TRBJ1-1	TRBV7-9	CASLTGSEAFF	TGTGCCAGCCTCACGGGATCTGAAGCTTTCTTT
NA	NA	TRBJ1-2	TRBV7-2	CASSLSYRLMNGYTF	TGTGCCAGCAGCTTATCGTACCGCCTAATGAATGGCTACACCTTC
NA	TRBD1	TRBJ1-4	TRBV19	CASSPWDRGYEKLFF	TGTGCCAGTAGTCCCTGGGACAGGGGATATGAAAAACTGTTTTTT
NA	NA	TRBJ1-6	TRBV14	CASSPGGAHPALSPLHF	TGTGCCAGCAGCCCAGGAGGGGCCCACCCCGCGCTTTCACCCCTCCACTTT
NA	NA	TRBJ2-1	TRBV18	CASRDYNEQFF	TGTGCCAGCCGCGACTACAATGAGCAGTTCTTC
NA	NA	TRBJ1-1	TRBV7-2	CASSSYRENTEAFF	TGTGCCAGCAGCAGTTACAGGGAGAACACTGAAGCTTTCTTT
NA	NA	TRBJ1-1	TRBV27	CASSLQGMNTEAFF	TGTGCCAGCAGTTTACAGGGGATGAACACTGAAGCTTTCTTT
NA	NA	TRBJ1-5	TRBV6-1	CASYRERSSNQPQHF	TGTGCCAGCTACAGGGAGAGGAGTAGCAATCAGCCCCAGCATTTT
NA	TRBD2	TRBJ2-1	TRBV19	CASSTGGSSYNEQFF	TGTGCCAGTAGTACCGGGGGGAGCTCCTACAATGAGCAGTTCTTC
once	TRBD2	TRBJ2-7	TRBV5-1	CASSLGVAGGLSSYEQYF	TGCGCCAGCAGCTTGGGGGTAGCGGGAGGGCTCAGCTCCTACGAGCAGTACTTC
NA	NA	TRBJ1-2	TRBV7-2	CASTLDRNYGYTF	TGTGCCAGCACCCTAGACAGGAACTATGGCTACACCTTC
NA	TRBD2	TRBJ2-1	TRBV4-1	CASSLSPSGGGYEQFF	TGCGCCAGCAGCCTATCCCCTAGCGGGGGGGGCTATGAGCAGTTCTTC
NA	TRBD1	TRBJ2-5	TRBV5-6	CASSWDRQETQYF	TGTGCCAGCAGCTGGGACAGACAAGAGACCCAGTACTTC
NA	NA	TRBJ2-1	TRBV4-3	CASSQEFTGYNEQFF	TGCGCCAGCAGCCAAGAATTTACAGGATACAATGAGCAGTTCTTC
NA	TRBD1	TRBJ1-3	TRBV15	CATSRVAGGYGNTIYF	TGTGCCACCAGCAGAGTAGCAGGGGGCTATGGAAACACCATATATTTT
once	NA	TRBJ1-4	TRBV5-4	CASILTGLGENEKLFF	TGTGCCAGCATCCTAACAGGGTTGGGGGAGAATGAAAAACTGTTTTTT
NA	NA	TRBJ2-7	TRBV18	CASSPPIRGYEQYF	TGTGCCAGCTCACCACCGATACGGGGTTACGAGCAGTACTTC
once	TRBD2	TRBJ2-7	TRBV7-3	CASSPSGLSSYEQYF	TGTGCCAGCAGCCCTAGCGGGCTAAGCTCCTACGAGCAGTACTTC
NA	NA	TRBJ1-1	TRBV5-4	CASSLQGHTEAFF	TGTGCCAGCAGCTTGCAGGGCCACACTGAAGCTTTCTTT
NA	TRBD2	TRBJ2-2	TRBV11-2	CASSSYLREGLTGELFF	TGTGCCAGCAGCTCCTATCTGCGGGAGGGCCTAACCGGGGAGCTGTTTTTT
NA	NA	TRBJ1-1	TRBV6-5	CATRLPGDTEAFF	TGTGCCACCCGCCTTCCGGGGGACACTGAAGCTTTCTTT
NA	NA	TRBJ2-3	TRBV29-1	CSATVPARVDTQYF	TGCAGCGCCACAGTCCCGGCGAGGGTAGATACGCAGTATTTT
NA	NA	TRBJ2-7	TRBV27	CASSMGEGEQYF	TGTGCCAGCAGTATGGGAGAGGGTGAGCAGTACTTC
NA	TRBD1	TRBJ2-5	TRBV6-1	CASRSLTGSGETQYF	TGTGCCAGCAGATCCCTGACAGGGTCGGGGGAGACCCAGTACTTC
NA	NA	TRBJ1-2	TRBV14	CASSTGVYGYTF	TGTGCCAGCAGCACAGGAGTCTATGGCTACACCTTC
NA	NA	TRBJ1-6	TRBV7-8	CASSFWAGLNSPLHF	TGTGCCAGCAGCTTCTGGGCAGGGCTTAATTCACCCCTCCACTTT
NA	TRBD1	TRBJ1-6	TRBV30	CALPTGGPPSNSPLHF	TGTGCCTTACCCACAGGGGGCCCTCCGAGTAATTCACCCCTCCACTTT
NA	TRBD2	TRBJ2-1	TRBV7-8	CASSPRRGLDYNEQFF	TGTGCCAGCAGCCCACGGAGGGGACTAGACTACAATGAGCAGTTCTTC
NA	TRBD1	TRBJ1-3	TRBV6-1	CASSELVTGTGDTIYF	TGTGCCAGCAGTGAACTTGTGACAGGGACGGGGGACACCATATATTTT
once	NA	TRBJ1-5	TRBV6-5	CASSTDRDQPQHF	TGTGCCAGCAGTACCGACAGAGATCAGCCCCAGCATTTT
NA	TRBD2	TRBJ2-5	TRBV11-3	CASSLDRIAGGPETQYF	TGTGCCAGCAGCTTAGATAGGATAGCGGGAGGGCCGGAGACCCAGTACTTC
NA	NA	TRBJ2-7	TRBV7-2	CASSRTGSSYEQYF	TGTGCCAGCAGCCGTACAGGGTCCTCCTACGAGCAGTACTTC
NA	NA	TRBJ2-2	TRBV15	CATSSGLTGELFF	TGTGCCACCTCCTCTGGACTTACCGGGGAGCTGTTTTTT
few	TRBD1	TRBJ2-1	TRBV27	CASSPPPDRAHEQFF	TGTGCCAGCAGTCCACCCCCGGACAGGGCCCATGAGCAGTTCTTC
NA	NA	TRBJ2-2	TRBV15	CATSRELNTGELFF	TGTGCCACCAGCAGAGAACTAAACACCGGGGAGCTGTTTTTT
NA	NA	TRBJ2-5	TRBV6-5	CASSLPGGFRNF	TGTGCCAGCAGTTTACCCGGCGGATTCAGAAACTTC
few	TRBD1	TRBJ1-3	TRBV6-5	CASRRTGDSGNTIYF	TGTGCCAGCAGGAGAACAGGGGACTCTGGAAACACCATATATTTT
NA	NA	TRBJ2-3	TRBV6-9	CASSLRESPDTQYF	TGTGCCAGCAGTTTGAGGGAAAGCCCAGATACGCAGTATTTT